This TCR beta chain appears in the sequencing data of a study of CD4 T cells in relation to SARS-CoV-2 and coronaviruses. Study information: After nine to eleven days of antigen culture, PBMC TCR beta CDR3s were sequenced.

Naive and memory CD4+ T cells were separated from cryopreserved PBMCs. 90,000 to 100,000 naive or memory CD4+ cells were cultured with CEF peptides for about 10 days. The study, taken as a whole, reports: Samples before the pandemic and after infection were not matched within any donor.

Comment on this clone: What it recognizes is unknown.

The CDR3 is 15 amino acids. Trimming shortened V by 5 bases and J by 2 bases, and 13 bases separated the two germline ends. Per germline, CDR1 MDHEN and CDR2 SYDVKM. Profiling relied on immunoSEQ multiplex PCR, and the TCRdb table lists in-frame clones only, not all of them. The sample includes about 36,000 clones, more than 60% seen only once; the top ten take roughly 3%. The specimen sequenced was memory CD4+ T cells from PBMCs, cultured in vitro. The chain is built from TRBV28 and TRBJ2-1, with a weak D call TRBD1 (5 bases). The sequence was obtained from an adult with COVID-19. This chain's CDR3 is CASSPQGTPYNEQFF. The CDR3 DNA reads TGTGCCAGCAGTCCGCAGGGTACCCCCTACAATGAGCAGTTCTTC.